This T cell receptor beta chain was captured in a study of cytomegalovirus exposure and HLA in healthy donors. Study at large: Unique TCRs numbering around 80 million, obtained from HLA-typed donors, made up an early data release. Study-level points and caveats: What TCR beta sequences reportedly achieved was accurate prediction of HLA-A and HLA-B alleles in most subjects. Most TCR sequences proved rare, with some public TCRs found in many donors. Presence/absence analyses rested on an assumption that sequencing depth was roughly uniform across donors.

In the case of this clone: The antigen is unknown.

Primers: 60 Vbeta forward and 13 Jbeta reverse. Clones were sequenced by immunoSEQ multiplex PCR, and TCRdb holds only the in-frame ones, with some missing. The table includes some 82,000 clones, about 88% detected once. Input material: PBMCs. The TCR sequence derives from a woman in her fifties or sixties in good health and CMV-seronegative.

CDR3 in amino acids: CASSEERVSTDTQYF. For the CDR3, the DNA is TGTGCCAGCAGTGAAGAGCGGGTTAGCACAGATACGCAGTATTTT. The V call is TRBV28, the J call TRBJ2-3, with a tentative D call TRBD2 (6 bases). V lost 5 bases, J lost 0 bases, and 12 bases lay in between. Looked up from germline, CDR1 is MDHEN and CDR2 is SYDVKM. The length of the CDR3 is 15 residues.